The 11 T cell receptor beta chains listed next were all sequenced from one sample in a study of blood T cell repertoires in COVID-19. TCRdb's table, derived via immunoSEQ multiplex PCR, lists solely in-frame clones and lacks some. The sample consists of around 100,000 clones, roughly 85% of them appearing once. Sequenced input: peripheral blood. Every receptor here comes from a woman in her 70s with acute or convalescent COVID-19.

CDR3 sequence reads: CASSLATEARAFF. The CDR3 DNA reads as TGTGCCAGCAGTCTCGCGACGGAGGCCAGGGCTTTCTTT. This sequence joins TRBV28 and TRBJ1-1; no firm D call. V dropped 5 bases and J dropped 11 bases, with 18 bases sitting between them. The CDR3 length is 13 residues. The germline V gene has CDR1 MDHEN and CDR2 SYDVKM.

This chain uses TRBV9 with TRBJ2-5; 7 bases map to TRBD1. The trim removed 2 bases at V and 3 bases at J, leaving 7 bases unmatched. Germline assignment: CDR1 SGDLS and CDR2 YYNGEE. This CDR3 has 15 residues. The CDR3 nucleotides are TGTGCCAGCAGCGTTACAGGGGTGCCAGAAGAGACCCAGTACTTC. Its translation: CASSVTGVPEETQYF.

The V and J genes are TRBV30 and TRBJ2-5; possibly TRBD2 for D (5 bases). CDR1 and CDR2 from the germline V gene are GTSNPN and SVGIG (reference sequence). Trimming removed 0 bases from V and 4 bases from J, with 21 bases in between. The CDR3 is 17 amino acids. The CDR3 protein is CAWSVMASLQAGETQYF. CDR3 coding DNA: TGTGCCTGGAGTGTAATGGCCAGCCTCCAGGCGGGAGAGACCCAGTACTTC. Based on the CDR3 plus reference TRBV30 and TRBJ2-5, the full variable domain is SQTIHQWPATLVQPVGSPLSLECTVEGTSNPNLYWYRQAAGRGLQLLFYSVGIGQISSEVPQNLSASRPQDRQFILSSKKLLLSDSGFYLCAWSVMASLQAGETQYFGPGTRLLVL.

This chain joins TRBV3-1 (or the pseudogene TRBV3-2) and TRBJ1-2, with D unresolved. V lost 4 bases and J 1 base, leaving 10 bases between the germline ends. The CDR3 is made up of 14 amino acids. Germline CDR1 reads LGHDT; CDR2 reads YNNKEL (reference sequence). CDR3 bases: TGTGCCAGCAGCCCTCGCGAGGGTAACTATGGCTACACCTTC. This encodes CASSPREGNYGYTF.

The V call is TRBV7-2, the J call TRBJ1-5; 8 bases align to TRBD1. CDR1 and CDR2 from the germline V gene are SGHTA and FQGNSA. The CDR3 totals 15 residues. The V gene end was trimmed by 6 bases and the J gene end by 5 bases; junction bases not matched to a gene: 9. The CDR3 bases are TGTGCCAGCAGTTCGACAGGGGTGGGCTATCAGCCCCAGCATTTT. Amino acid sequence: CASSSTGVGYQPQHF.

V is TRBV23-1 and J is TRBJ2-7; D unclear. TRBV23-1 is sorted into the ORF group, with uncertain function. The CDR3 consists of 14 residues. V was clipped by 3 bases and J by 1 base, with 10 bases between them. CDR3 sequence (DNA): TGCGCCAGCAGTCAGAACAGCTCGTCCTACGAGCAGTACGTC. This gives the protein CASSQNSSSYEQYV.

The V call is TRBV24-1, the J call TRBJ2-2, with 11 bases that match TRBD1. The CDR3 consists of 17 residues. V shed 4 bases and J 2 bases; nucleotides not matched to a gene: 5. Germline V gene data show CDR1 as KGHDR and CDR2 as SFDVKD. The CDR3 DNA sequence: TGTGCCACCAGTGAGGGGACAGGGGGTATAAACACCGGGGAGCTGTTTTTT. This sequence encodes CATSEGTGGINTGELFF.

The V gene is TRBV30, the J gene TRBJ2-4, with D possibly TRBD2 on 5 matching bases. The V end lost 0 bases, the J end lost 7 bases, and 7 bases lay between the germline ends. Germline loops: CDR1 GTSNPN, CDR2 SVGIG (reference sequence). CDR3 length equals 12 residues. The CDR3: CAWSVLANIQYF. The CDR3 DNA is TGTGCCTGGAGTGTATTAGCGAACATTCAGTACTTC. Based on the CDR3 plus reference TRBV30 and TRBJ2-4, the full variable domain is SQTIHQWPATLVQPVGSPLSLECTVEGTSNPNLYWYRQAAGRGLQLLFYSVGIGQISSEVPQNLSASRPQDRQFILSSKKLLLSDSGFYLCAWSVLANIQYFGAGTRLSVL.

The genes are TRBV20-1 and TRBJ2-6, with a tentative D call TRBD2 (7 bases). Trimming took 3 bases from V and 2 from J, leaving 14 bases between them. This CDR3 has 16 amino acids. Germline assignment: CDR1 DFQATT and CDR2 SNEGSKA (reference sequence). CDR3 DNA: TGCAGTGCTAGTTCCCTAGGGGGGGCTGGGGCCAACGTCCTGACTTTC. Residues: CSASSLGGAGANVLTF.

The genes are TRBV4-3 and TRBJ2-1; D perhaps matches TRBD1 (5 bases). V lost 0 bases, J lost 8 bases, and 11 bases lay in between. Germline assignment: CDR1 LGHNA and CDR2 YSLEER. The CDR3 spans 14 residues. The DNA of the CDR3 is TGCGCCAGCAGCCAAGATCATGGCAGGGATGAGCAGTTCTTC. This translates into CASSQDHGRDEQFF.

The chain has TRBV11-2 and TRBJ1-2; 8 bases line up with TRBD1. The CDR3 is made up of 14 amino acids. V shed 5 bases, J shed 4 bases, and the junction held 6 bases outside the gene matches. Germline V gives CDR1 SGHAT, CDR2 FQNNGV. The CDR3 region is CASSQTGASYGYTF. Here the CDR3 DNA reads TGTGCCAGCAGCCAGACAGGGGCCAGCTATGGCTACACCTTC.